This T cell receptor (beta chain) is from a study of blood T cell repertoires in COVID-19. Participants came from about 23 US areas, aged roughly 18 to 89 years. Trimming at V came to 3 bases and at J to 8 bases, leaving 2 bases not matched to a gene. This CDR3 region has 14 residues. The germline gives CDR1 MNHEY, CDR2 SVGAGI. TCRdb's copy holds only in-frame clones and misses some; the assay was immunoSEQ multiplex PCR. The profile shows 250,000 to 350,000 clones, approximately 90% of them singletons. The TCR comes from a woman aged 50 to 65 who had recovered from COVID-19. The rearrangement joins TRBV6-5 to TRBJ2-1, with TRBD2 matching over 12 bases. The sequencing sample was made of PBMCs or T cells enriched from blood (not recorded which). CDR3 sequence: CASSYGTSGYEQFF. For the CDR3, the DNA is TGTGCCAGCAGTTATGGGACTAGCGGGTATGAGCAGTTCTTC.